This entry lists 15 T cell receptor beta chains sequenced from one sample in a study of response to subunit inactivated influenza vaccine. TCRdb independently ran MiXCR on the RT-PCR reads; one entry per CDR3 protein. The profile covers some 600,000 distinct CDR3 sequences, with approximately 15% appearing a single time and 7.6% taken by the ten largest. Sequenced material: PBMCs from blood, taken around 14 days before vaccination. The receptors were sampled from a middle-aged man who received an inactivated influenza vaccine.

As to this clonotype: Compared with germline, one end of the junction differs, possibly owing to a read error. This chain joins TRBV6-5 and TRBJ2-5; a possible D gene is TRBD2 (6 bases). CDR3 length: 13 residues. Germline V gene data show CDR1 as MNHEY and CDR2 as SVGAGI. The CDR3 DNA is TGTGTCAGCAGTTTCTCGGGACTTCAGGCCCAGTACTTC. It is translated as CVSSFSGLQAQYF.

This clonotype was seen more than once but under ten times. This chain uses TRBV2 with TRBJ2-5; D may be TRBD2 (6 bases). The V gene lost 7 bases and the J gene lost 4 bases, with 10 bases spanning the gap. The length of the CDR3 is 12 residues. Germline values: CDR1 SNHLY, CDR2 FYNNEI. Here the CDR3 DNA reads TGTGCCAGCATGGAGGGAGGAGAGACCCAGTACTTC. Amino acid sequence: CASMEGGETQYF.

This clonotype showed up just a few times. The V gene is TRBV11-1, the J gene TRBJ2-5; possibly TRBD1 for D (6 bases). CDR1 and CDR2 from the germline V gene are SGHAT and FQDESV (reference sequence). This CDR3 has 18 residues. V was cut by 1 base and J by 5 bases, with 23 bases left in between. The CDR3 is CASSLEPLRQGRVETQYF. As DNA, the CDR3 is TGTGCCAGCAGCTTAGAACCCCTACGTCAGGGGCGGGTGGAGACCCAGTACTTC.

The sample holds a few counts of this clonotype. The chain joins TRBV4-1 to TRBJ2-3, with 11 bases lining up with TRBD2. The CDR3 loop spans 16 amino acids. Germline V gives CDR1 MGHRA, CDR2 YSYEKL. Losses at the gene ends were 3 bases for V and 2 bases for J; bases not matched to a gene: 4. The CDR3 DNA follows: TGCGCCAGCAGCCAGATAGCGGGGGGGATCACAGATACGCAGTATTTT. It codes for CASSQIAGGITDTQYF.

This clonotype was recorded a few times. The rearrangement links TRBV5-4 to TRBJ1-6, with unresolved D. CDR3 size: 14 residues. Trimming shortened V by 0 bases and J by 9 bases, and 10 bases separated the two germline ends. Germline V gene sequence: CDR1 SGHNT, CDR2 YYREEE (reference sequence). CDR3 sequence (DNA): TGTGCCAGCAGCTTGGATGAGCCGGCTTCACCCCTCCACTTT. It translates to CASSLDEPASPLHF.

This rearrangement joins TRBV29-1 to TRBJ2-6, with D perhaps TRBD1 or TRBD2 (5 bases each). V gave up 4 bases and J gave up 4 bases, with 8 bases separating them. This CDR3 is 13 amino acids long. CDR1 is SQVTM and CDR2 is ANQGSEA in the germline V gene. CDR3 nucleotide sequence: TGCAGCGTTGGGGGGACCGGGGCCAACGTCCTGACTTTC. It is translated as CSVGGTGANVLTF.

The chain employs TRBV11-2 and TRBJ2-7; possible D gene TRBD1, 5 bases. The CDR3 covers 14 residues. Germline assignment: CDR1 SGHAT and CDR2 FQNNGV. Between the trimmed V and J ends, which lost 3 bases and 0 bases, there was a span of 9 bases. The CDR3 sequence: CASSLGPASYEQYF. CDR3 sequence (DNA): TGTGCCAGCAGCTTGGGGCCGGCCTCCTACGAGCAGTACTTC. Variable domain in full (rest from reference TRBV11-2 and TRBJ2-7): EAGVAQSPRYKIIEKRQSVAFWCNPISGHATLYWYQQILGQGPKLLIQFQNNGVVDDSQLPKDRFSAERLKGVDSTLKIQPAKLEDSAVYLCASSLGPASYEQYFGPGTRLTVT.

The chain uses TRBV5-1 and TRBJ1-5; the D is unclear. This CDR3 is built from 15 residues. CDR1 and CDR2 (germline): SGHRS, YFSETQ. V was trimmed by 0 bases and J by 6 bases, leaving 13 bases between them. The CDR3: CASSLASGRGQPQHF. The DNA for the CDR3 is TGCGCCAGCAGCTTGGCCTCGGGCCGTGGTCAGCCCCAGCATTTT.

The sample holds a few counts of this clonotype. V gene TRBV20-1 combines with J gene TRBJ1-1, with D unresolved. CDR1 is DFQATT, CDR2 SNEGSKA, per germline (reference sequence). The CDR3 contains 12 residues. V lost 3 bases, J lost 5 bases, and 10 bases lay in between. CDR3 nucleotides: TGCAGTGCTAGCTACAGAGAGACTGAAGCTTTCTTT. This gives the protein CSASYRETEAFF.

This clonotype has just a few counts. The CDR3 region is CASSYPGTKGNEQFF. Written as DNA, the CDR3 is TGTGCCAGCAGTTACCCCGGGACCAAAGGGAATGAGCAGTTCTTC. The chain has TRBV6-5 and TRBJ2-1; either TRBD1 or TRBD2 may supply D (5 bases each). This CDR3 contains 15 residues. Deletions cut 2 bases from V and 7 bases from J, with 15 bases between. The germline CDR1 and CDR2 sequences are MNHEY and SVGAGI.

The chain has TRBV9 and TRBJ2-2, with D unresolved. V lost 2 bases and J lost 8, with 4 bases in between. Germline values: CDR1 SGDLS, CDR2 YYNGEE. There are 11 residues in the CDR3. The CDR3 region is CASSVMGELFF. For the CDR3, the DNA is TGTGCCAGCAGCGTGATGGGGGAGCTGTTTTTT.

This clonotype has more than one count but fewer than ten. The gene calls are TRBV11-2 and TRBJ2-1; D unclear. Germline values: CDR1 SGHAT, CDR2 FQNNGV. V was trimmed by 5 bases and J by 8 bases, leaving 10 bases between them. The CDR3 spans 12 residues. CDR3 DNA sequence: TGTGCCAGCAGCACAGAAAAAGATGAGCAGTTCTTC. Its translation is CASSTEKDEQFF. The complete variable domain, with remaining parts taken from reference TRBV11-2 and TRBJ2-1, reads EAGVAQSPRYKIIEKRQSVAFWCNPISGHATLYWYQQILGQGPKLLIQFQNNGVVDDSQLPKDRFSAERLKGVDSTLKIQPAKLEDSAVYLCASSTEKDEQFFGPGTRLTVL.

The chain carries TRBV20-1 and TRBJ1-1, with 7 bases matching TRBD1. The CDR3 loop spans 13 amino acids. Germline V CDR1 and CDR2: DFQATT, SNEGSKA (reference sequence). V shed 5 bases, J shed 11 bases, and the junction held 14 bases outside the gene matches. The CDR3 spells CSALPGTAAAAFF. The DNA for the CDR3 is TGCAGTGCTCTCCCCGGGACAGCGGCCGCCGCTTTCTTT.

This clonotype was observed at least ten times. V gene TRBV6-1 combines with J gene TRBJ2-7; TRBD1 agrees at 9 bases. The V and J ends lost 8 bases and 4 bases, in that order; junction bases with no gene match: 9. The CDR3 loop spans 14 amino acids. Germline-derived CDR1 and CDR2 are MNHNS and SASEGT. DNA for the CDR3: TGTGCCAGCTCTCGGACAGGGGACATTTACGAGCAGTACTTC. Residues: CASSRTGDIYEQYF.

The chain is built from TRBV6-2 or TRBV6-3 and TRBJ1-3; D uncertain. CDR3 length equals 17 residues. Looked up from germline, CDR1 is MNHEY and CDR2 is SVGEGT. V was cut by 2 bases and J by 4 bases, with 18 bases left in between. CDR3 bases: TGTGCCAGCAGTTACCGAGACGGTCGCCGAGGCGGAAACACCATATATTTT. This gives the protein CASSYRDGRRGGNTIYF.